What follows are 18 T cell receptor beta chains derived from one specimen sequenced in a study of blood T cell repertoires in COVID-19. Assay: immunoSEQ multiplex PCR; the TCRdb copy retains only in-frame clones and omits some. Of fewer than 700,000 clones in the sample, about 88% are singletons; the top ten hold 7.8%. The sample taken for sequencing was peripheral blood. The receptors here all came from a woman aged 50 to 65 with COVID-19, enrolled during active disease.

In its sample, this clone was seen once. This chain links TRBV4-1 with TRBJ1-1; 8 bases match TRBD1. Per germline, CDR1 MGHRA and CDR2 YSYEKL. Trimming cost V 3 bases and J 10 bases; bases outside gene matches: 7. The CDR3 runs to 13 residues. The CDR3 DNA is TGCGCCAGCAGCCACCGACAGGGGAGGGGAGCTTTCTTT. Amino acids: CASSHRQGRGAFF.

CDR3 residues: CASSPDGEDIQYF. The CDR3 DNA follows: TGTGCCAGCAGCCCCGACGGCGAGGACATTCAGTACTTC. This chain uses TRBV12-3 or TRBV12-4 with TRBJ2-4; D is ambiguous. The V gene lost 6 bases and the J gene lost 8 bases, with 14 bases spanning the gap. This CDR3 comprises 13 residues.

This chain joins TRBV19 and TRBJ2-1; 8 nucleotides line up with TRBD2. J was trimmed by 7 bases and V by 1 base; bases with no gene match: 6. CDR3 size: 15 residues. Germline CDR1 and CDR2: LNHDA and SQIVND (reference sequence). In DNA, the CDR3 is TGTGCCAGTAGTATAGTAGGAGCGGGGGTTAATGAGCAGTTCTTC. This encodes CASSIVGAGVNEQFF.

This clone was seen a single time. The rearrangement joins TRBV5-4 to TRBJ2-3; 10 bases are a match to TRBD1. Germline V CDR1 and CDR2: SGHNT, YYREEE (reference sequence). CDR3 size: 14 residues. V shed 4 bases, J shed 5 bases, and the junction held 4 bases outside the gene matches. CDR3 DNA sequence: TGTGCCAGCAGCACTGGGACAGGGGTAGATACGCAGTATTTT. Translating gives CASSTGTGVDTQYF.

The chain carries TRBV27 and TRBJ1-5, with D uncertain. CDR3 size: 15 residues. V gave up 3 bases and J gave up 3 bases, with 12 bases separating them. Germline CDR1 reads MNHEY; CDR2 reads SMNVEV (reference sequence). CDR3 sequence reads: CASSFSSGPNQPQHF. The CDR3 DNA is TGTGCCAGCAGTTTTTCCAGCGGACCCAATCAGCCCCAGCATTTT.

The rearrangement joins TRBV6-8 to TRBJ1-5, with 8 bases aligning to TRBD1. CDR1 and CDR2 from the germline V gene are MNHGY and SAAAGT. This CDR3 is built from 15 residues. V gave up 9 bases and J gave up 7 bases; unmatched junction bases: 14. The CDR3 bases are TGTGCCAGGGGGACCGGGACAGGACCGGGACAGCCCCAGCATTTT. Translated, it gives CARGTGTGPGQPQHF.

The chain uses TRBV7-9 and TRBJ1-2; unclear D gene. Germline CDR1 is SEHNR and CDR2 is FQNEAQ (reference sequence). V gave up 4 bases and J gave up 0 bases, with 15 bases separating them. This CDR3 has 16 residues. CDR3 sequence (DNA): TGTGCCAGCAGCTCTTCCTATTTACCTCCTAACTATGGCTACACCTTC. Translated: CASSSSYLPPNYGYTF.

The chain is built from TRBV7-8 and TRBJ2-1; the D gene could be TRBD1 or TRBD2 (5 bases each). CDR1 is SGHVS, CDR2 FQNEAQ, per germline. This CDR3 region has 16 residues. Trimming took 5 bases from V and 5 from J, leaving 19 bases between them. CDR3: CASSQGESRLDNEQFF. CDR3 coding DNA: TGTGCCAGCAGCCAGGGAGAGAGTCGACTCGACAATGAGCAGTTCTTC.

V gene TRBV12-3 or TRBV12-4 combines with J gene TRBJ2-3, with D possibly matching TRBD1 (6 bases). V dropped 6 bases and J dropped 4 bases, with 11 bases sitting between them. The CDR3 consists of 13 residues. CDR3 nucleotide sequence: TGTGCCAGCAGCGAGTGGGGGCCAGATACGCAGTATTTT. This encodes CASSEWGPDTQYF.

The chain carries TRBV29-1 and TRBJ2-1, with TRBD2 as a possible D gene (7 bases). CDR1 and CDR2 (germline): SQVTM, ANQGSEA. Trimming took off 0 bases at V and 6 bases at J, with 12 bases between the two ends. The CDR3 totals 14 residues. In DNA form, the CDR3 reads TGCAGCGTTGAAGAAGGGGGGGGTCGCAATGAGCAGTTCTTC. Amino acid sequence: CSVEEGGGRNEQFF.

The rearrangement links TRBV9 to TRBJ2-3; D call uncertain. CDR3 length: 13 amino acids. Looked up from germline, CDR1 is SGDLS and CDR2 is YYNGEE. The V gene lost 1 base and the J gene lost 2 bases, with 5 bases spanning the gap. CDR3 sequence: CASSVSPTDTQYF. The CDR3 DNA follows: TGTGCCAGCAGCGTAAGCCCCACAGATACGCAGTATTTT.

This clone was observed a handful of times. The rearrangement joins TRBV5-5 to TRBJ1-1, with unresolved D. The CDR3 is 11 amino acids. Germline V lookup: CDR1 SGHKS, CDR2 YYEKEE (reference sequence). Trimming removed 7 bases from V and 3 bases from J, with 7 bases in between. CDR3 in DNA: TGTGCCAGCGGTGCGGACACTGAAGCTTTCTTT. Amino acid sequence: CASGADTEAFF.

V gene TRBV27 combines with J gene TRBJ2-7; TRBD1 aligns across 7 bases. Germline V gene sequence: CDR1 MNHEY, CDR2 SMNVEV (reference sequence). CDR3 length equals 15 residues. The trim removed 5 bases at V and 7 bases at J, leaving 14 bases unmatched. CDR3 DNA: TGTGCCAGCAGTACCCGACAGGGCGGTTTGGAAGAGCAGTACTTC. It translates to CASSTRQGGLEEQYF.

This clone occurred once. The chain links TRBV5-8 to TRBJ2-6, with no clear D. Germline V gene lookup returns CDR1 SGHTS and CDR2 YDEGEE. Trimming left V 5 bases short and J 3 bases short, with 6 bases between. CDR3 length: 13 amino acids. CDR3 bases: TGTGCCAGCAGGGAGTATGGGGCCAACGTCCTGACTTTC. As protein: CASREYGANVLTF. The full variable domain, rest sourced from reference TRBV5-8 and TRBJ2-6, is EAGVTQSPTHLIKTRGQQATLRCSPISGHTSVYWYQQALGLGLQFLLWYDEGEERNRGNFPPRFSGRQFPNYSSELNVNALELEDSALYLCASREYGANVLTFGAGSRLTVL.

This chain joins TRBV18 and TRBJ2-6, with D unresolved. The CDR3 sequence is 17 residues long. The germline V gene encodes CDR1 KGHSH and CDR2 LQKENI. V lost 2 bases, J lost 0 bases, and 11 bases lay in between. The chain's CDR3 is CASSPTRVNSGANVLTF. The CDR3, as DNA: TGTGCCAGCTCACCAACCCGAGTCAACTCTGGGGCCAACGTCCTGACTTTC.

Here the CDR3 reads CASSWERTSTEAFF. Here the CDR3 DNA reads TGTGCCAGCAGTTGGGAGAGGACTAGCACTGAAGCTTTCTTT. The J gene is TRBJ1-1, the V gene TRBV6-5, with D uncertain. Germline CDR1 reads MNHEY; CDR2 reads SVGAGI. CDR3 length equals 14 residues. V lost 4 bases and J 4 bases, leaving 13 bases between the germline ends.

The V and J genes are TRBV29-1 and TRBJ1-1; 7 bases agree with TRBD1. This CDR3 comprises 13 residues. Germline V gives CDR1 SQVTM, CDR2 ANQGSEA. J gave up 1 base and V 7 bases, and 6 bases lay outside the gene matches. The CDR3 DNA sequence: TGCAGCGCAGAACAGGGGTGGAACACTGAAGCTTTCTTT. Translating gives CSAEQGWNTEAFF.

V and J are TRBV30 and TRBJ2-5; D unresolved. V dropped 1 base and J dropped 5 bases, with 14 bases sitting between them. The CDR3 runs to 14 residues. Germline CDR1 is GTSNPN and CDR2 is SVGIG (reference sequence). The CDR3 DNA reads TGTGCCTGGAGTGCCCGTGCTCTCTATGAGACCCAGTACTTC. Translated, it gives CAWSARALYETQYF.